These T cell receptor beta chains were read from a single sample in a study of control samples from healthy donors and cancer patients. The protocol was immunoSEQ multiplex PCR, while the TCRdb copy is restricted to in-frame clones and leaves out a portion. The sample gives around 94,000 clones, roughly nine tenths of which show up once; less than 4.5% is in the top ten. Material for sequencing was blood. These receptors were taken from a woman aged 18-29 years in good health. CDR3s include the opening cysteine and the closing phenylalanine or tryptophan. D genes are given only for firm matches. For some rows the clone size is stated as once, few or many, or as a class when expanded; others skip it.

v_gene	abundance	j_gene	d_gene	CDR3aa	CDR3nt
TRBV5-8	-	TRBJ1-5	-	CASSLGFSGLGQPQHF	TGTGCCAGCAGCTTGGGTTTCTCTGGATTAGGTCAGCCCCAGCATTTT
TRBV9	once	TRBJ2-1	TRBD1	CASSVGRTGGHEQFF	TGTGCCAGCAGCGTAGGAAGGACAGGGGGCCATGAGCAGTTCTTC
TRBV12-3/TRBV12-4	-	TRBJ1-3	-	CASSLNSGNTIYF	TGTGCCAGCAGTTTAAATTCAGGAAACACCATATATTTT
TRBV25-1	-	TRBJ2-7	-	CASSISGDYEQYF	TGTGCCAGCAGTATCTCGGGGGACTACGAGCAGTACTTC
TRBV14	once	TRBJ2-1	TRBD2	CASSQKVSGGAENEQFF	TGTGCCAGCAGCCAAAAAGTAAGCGGGGGGGCCGAAAATGAGCAGTTCTTC
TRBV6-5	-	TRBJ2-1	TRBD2	CASSSPQRGANNEQFF	TGTGCCAGCAGTTCACCTCAGCGGGGAGCAAACAATGAGCAGTTCTTC
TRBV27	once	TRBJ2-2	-	CASTRDGTGELFF	TGTGCCAGCACACGAGACGGGACCGGGGAGCTGTTTTTT
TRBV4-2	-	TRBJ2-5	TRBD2	CASSQDGLAGSETQYF	TGTGCCAGCAGCCAAGATGGACTAGCGGGGTCAGAGACCCAGTACTTC
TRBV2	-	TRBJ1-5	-	CASSATGNLNQPQHF	TGTGCCAGCAGTGCGACCGGGAACCTTAATCAGCCCCAGCATTTT
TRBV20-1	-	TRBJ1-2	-	CSASLVGHYGYTF	TGCAGTGCTAGTTTGGTAGGGCACTATGGCTACACCTTC
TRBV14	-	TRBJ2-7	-	CASSQAGISYEQYF	TGTGCCAGCAGCCAAGCGGGAATCTCCTACGAGCAGTACTTC
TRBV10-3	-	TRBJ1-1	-	CAIRGQQNTEAFF	TGTGCCATCAGAGGACAGCAGAACACTGAAGCTTTCTTT
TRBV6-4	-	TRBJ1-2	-	CASSETGRSGYTF	TGTGCCAGCAGTGAAACAGGGCGAAGCGGCTACACCTTC
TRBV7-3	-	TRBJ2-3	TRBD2	CASARNSGDTQYF	TGTGCCTCCGCCCGGAATAGCGGGGACACGCAGTATTTT
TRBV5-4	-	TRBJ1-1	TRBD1	CASSLFSGGREAFF	TGTGCCAGCAGCTTGTTTTCAGGGGGCAGGGAAGCTTTCTTT
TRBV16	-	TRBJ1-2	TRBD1	CASSLRGPIRYGYTF	TGTGCCAGCAGCCTCAGGGGGCCCATCAGGTATGGCTACACCTTC
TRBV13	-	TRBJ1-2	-	CASSLETQNYGYTF	TGTGCCAGCAGCCTCGAGACGCAGAACTATGGCTACACCTTC
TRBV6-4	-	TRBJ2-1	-	CASSEGTGSNEQFF	TGTGCCAGCAGTGAAGGTACAGGGTCAAATGAGCAGTTCTTC
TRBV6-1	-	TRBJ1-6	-	CASSDRDTGPLHF	TGTGCCAGCAGTGATCGGGACACCGGACCCCTCCACTTT
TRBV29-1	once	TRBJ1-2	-	CSVGAGRANYGYTF	TGCAGCGTTGGGGCAGGTAGAGCTAACTATGGCTACACCTTC
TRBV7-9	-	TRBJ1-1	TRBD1	CASSLGQVNTEAFF	TGTGCCAGCAGCTTGGGACAGGTGAACACTGAAGCTTTCTTT
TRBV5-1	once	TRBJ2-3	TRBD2	CASSLGTSLTDTQYF	TGCGCCAGCAGCTTGGGGACTAGCTTGACAGATACGCAGTATTTT
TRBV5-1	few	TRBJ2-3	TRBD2	CASKDGGDTDTQYF	TGCGCCAGCAAGGACGGGGGGGACACAGATACGCAGTATTTT
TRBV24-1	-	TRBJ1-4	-	CATGLQVGKEEKLFF	TGTGCCACTGGGCTACAGGTGGGGAAGGAGGAAAAACTGTTTTTT
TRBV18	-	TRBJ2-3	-	CASSPPPEDTQYF	TGTGCCAGCTCACCACCTCCGGAAGATACGCAGTATTTT
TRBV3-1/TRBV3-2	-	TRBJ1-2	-	CASSQDFNGYGYTF	TGTGCCAGCAGCCAAGATTTTAACGGCTATGGCTACACCTTC
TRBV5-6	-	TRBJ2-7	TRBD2	CASSLVGLPSTEQYF	TGTGCCAGCAGCTTGGTGGGACTACCTTCCACCGAGCAGTACTTC
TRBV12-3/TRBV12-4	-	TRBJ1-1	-	CASAKGYTEAFF	TGTGCCTCGGCTAAAGGTTACACTGAAGCTTTCTTT
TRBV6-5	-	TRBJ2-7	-	CASSPEGYEQYF	TGTGCCAGCAGTCCTGAGGGCTACGAGCAGTACTTC
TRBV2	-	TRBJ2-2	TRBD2	CASRREGATGELFF	TGTGCCAGCAGGAGGGAGGGAGCGACCGGGGAGCTGTTTTTT
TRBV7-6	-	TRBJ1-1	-	CASSATDYTEAFF	TGTGCCAGCAGCGCGACAGATTACACTGAAGCTTTCTTT
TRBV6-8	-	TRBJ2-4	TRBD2	CASSWPASGDIQYF	TGTGCCAGCAGTTGGCCTGCTAGCGGGGACATTCAGTACTTC
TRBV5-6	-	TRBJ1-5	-	CASSLENQPQHF	TGTGCCAGCAGCTTGGAGAATCAGCCCCAGCATTTT
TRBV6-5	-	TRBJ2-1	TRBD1	CASNYEPGQGYNEQFF	TGTGCCAGCAATTACGAACCGGGACAGGGATACAATGAGCAGTTCTTC
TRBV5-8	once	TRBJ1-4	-	CASCHRDKPEKLFF	TGTGCCAGCTGCCACCGGGACAAACCGGAAAAACTGTTTTTT
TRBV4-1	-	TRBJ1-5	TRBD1	CASSQGDRGNQPQHF	TGCGCCAGCAGCCAAGGAGACAGGGGCAATCAGCCCCAGCATTTT
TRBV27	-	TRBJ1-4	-	CASSLPGQLATNEKLFF	TGTGCCAGCAGTTTACCCGGACAGCTAGCAACTAATGAAAAACTGTTTTTT
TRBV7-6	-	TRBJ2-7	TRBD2	CARENSGGNSYEQYF	TGTGCCAGGGAGAATAGCGGGGGGAACTCCTACGAGCAGTACTTC
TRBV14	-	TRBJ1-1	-	CASSQVGGSSEAFF	TGTGCCAGCAGCCAAGTCGGGGGTTCTTCTGAAGCTTTCTTT
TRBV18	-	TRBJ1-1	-	CASSPRTGNTEAFF	TGTGCCAGCTCACCCCGTACAGGGAACACTGAAGCTTTCTTT
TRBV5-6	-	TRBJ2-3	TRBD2	CASSPGPPGLEFTDTQYF	TGTGCCAGCAGCCCGGGGCCACCGGGACTAGAGTTCACAGATACGCAGTATTTT
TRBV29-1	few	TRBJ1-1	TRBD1	CSAEGGGGGEAFF	TGCAGCGCTGAGGGGGGAGGGGGCGGTGAAGCTTTCTTT
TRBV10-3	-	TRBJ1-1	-	CAIGGDTEAFF	TGTGCCATCGGGGGGGACACTGAAGCTTTCTTT